The next 17 T cell receptor beta chains were all read from a single sample in a study of T-cell memory formation after mild COVID-19. TCRdb re-called the 5' RACE reads with MiXCR, one entry per CDR3 protein. The sample contains about 270,000 distinct CDR3 sequences, roughly 15% of which appear only once. Sequenced material: PBMCs or a T cell subset sorted from them (not recorded which). The receptors were gathered from a man aged 18 to 30 who had mild COVID-19 (a few samples of this study predate the infection). Cell type and time point are not known.

V is TRBV11-2 and J is TRBJ2-3; 7 nucleotides line up with TRBD2. The CDR3 runs to 17 residues. Per the germline V gene, CDR1 is SGHAT and CDR2 is FQNNGV. V was clipped by 5 bases and J by 2 bases; unmatched bases: 13. The CDR3 loop reads CASSRRPRSGDTDTQYF. CDR3 bases: TGTGCCAGCAGCCGCAGGCCGCGCAGCGGGGACACAGATACGCAGTATTTT.

This clonotype has at least ten counts. This chain joins TRBV5-1 and TRBJ2-1; TRBD2 is a possible D gene (5 bases). The CDR3 is made up of 17 amino acids. Trimming shortened V by 4 bases and J by 0 bases, and 17 bases separated the two germline ends. CDR1 and CDR2 (germline): SGHRS, YFSETQ. This CDR3 is CASSPRIDYSSYNEQFF. The CDR3 nucleotides read TGCGCCAGCAGCCCGAGGATTGACTACAGCTCCTACAATGAGCAGTTCTTC.

This clonotype was detected only a few times. The genes are TRBV7-3 and TRBJ2-2; D is undetermined. The CDR3 totals 15 residues. V was clipped by 3 bases and J by 4 bases, with 12 bases between them. From germline, CDR1 is SGHTA and CDR2 FQGTGA. CDR3 protein: CASSFNGVGTGELFF. DNA of the CDR3: TGTGCCAGCAGCTTCAACGGAGTAGGCACCGGGGAGCTGTTTTTT.

This clonotype occurred a few times. This chain joins TRBV11-2 and TRBJ1-3; D call uncertain. Germline lookup yields CDR1 SGHAT and CDR2 FQNNGV. CDR3 length: 15 residues. V dropped 1 base and J dropped 0 bases, with 7 bases sitting between them. In nucleotides, the CDR3 is TGTGCCAGCAGCTTAGGACGGAGCTCTGGAAACACCATATATTTT. It is translated as CASSLGRSSGNTIYF.

J is TRBJ2-3 and V is TRBV9, with unresolved D. The V and J ends lost 0 bases and 6 bases respectively, with 14 bases between them. This CDR3 spans 15 amino acids. Germline loops: CDR1 SGDLS, CDR2 YYNGEE. CDR3 region: CASSVDPASRDTQYF. In DNA, the CDR3 is TGTGCCAGCAGCGTAGACCCGGCCTCCCGGGATACGCAGTATTTT. The variable domain in full, with the rest retrieved from reference TRBV9 and TRBJ2-3, is DSGVTQTPKHLITATGQRVTLRCSPRSGDLSVYWYQQSLDQGLQFLIQYYNGEERAKGNILERFSAQQFPDLHSELNLSSLELGDSALYFCASSVDPASRDTQYFGPGTRLTVL.

The chain joins TRBV5-1 to TRBJ2-5; the D call may be TRBD1 or TRBD2 (5 bases each). The V gene lost 4 bases and the J gene lost 7 bases, with 23 bases spanning the gap. The CDR3 length is 16 residues. Per the germline V gene, CDR1 is SGHRS and CDR2 is YFSETQ. DNA of the CDR3: TGCGCCAGCAGCCCCCGCCCGGAGGATCCTGGGGGGACCCAGTACTTC. Translation: CASSPRPEDPGGTQYF.

The CDR3 loop is CASSPGFNTGELFF. CDR3 coding DNA: TGTGCCAGCAGTCCAGGATTCAACACCGGGGAGCTGTTTTTT. J is TRBJ2-2 and V is TRBV28; D is undetermined. Germline V gene lookup returns CDR1 MDHEN and CDR2 SYDVKM. Trimming stripped 5 bases from V and 2 bases from J, with 9 bases between. The CDR3 totals 14 residues.

J is TRBJ1-6 and V is TRBV4-3; possibly TRBD1 for D (5 bases). Per the germline V gene, CDR1 is LGHNA and CDR2 is YSLEER. The V gene lost 3 bases and the J gene lost 8 bases, with 20 bases spanning the gap. The CDR3 has 17 residues. This CDR3 reads CASSQVIVGDLDSPLHF. The CDR3 bases are TGCGCCAGCAGCCAGGTCATCGTGGGGGATCTGGATTCACCCCTCCACTTT.

The V and J genes are TRBV5-8 and TRBJ1-5; D remains unclear. The V gene's germline CDR1 is SGHTS and CDR2 YDEGEE. V lost 4 bases and J lost 6, with 17 bases in between. The CDR3 is 15 amino acids. The CDR3 region is CASSQRIWGVQPQHF. The CDR3 DNA is TGTGCCAGCAGCCAGCGTATTTGGGGAGTTCAGCCCCAGCATTTT.

This clonotype came up many times. This sequence joins TRBV7-9 and TRBJ2-5; D remains unclear. Germline V CDR1 and CDR2: SEHNR, FQNEAQ (reference sequence). CDR3 size: 12 residues. Trimming took 2 bases from V and 4 from J, leaving 5 bases between them. CDR3 bases: TGTGCCAGCAGCTTATTGAGAGAGACCCAGTACTTC. It is translated as CASSLLRETQYF.

This clonotype was seen a few times. The chain uses TRBV20-1 and TRBJ2-7, with D tentatively TRBD2 (5 bases). Deletions cut 4 bases from V and 0 bases from J, with 13 bases between. The CDR3 totals 14 residues. Germline assignment: CDR1 DFQATT and CDR2 SNEGSKA (reference sequence). CDR3 nucleotides: TGCAGTGCTAATGGAGGCGCAAGCTCCTACGAGCAGTACGTC. Translating gives CSANGGASSYEQYV.

This clonotype was seen a handful of times. The chain is built from TRBV29-1 and TRBJ2-7; D may correspond to TRBD1 or TRBD2 (5 bases each). CDR1 SQVTM and CDR2 ANQGSEA come from the germline V gene. Between the trimmed V and J ends, which lost 5 bases and 5 bases, there was a span of 16 bases. The CDR3 runs 13 residues. CDR3 residues: CSVLPRRGNEQYF. CDR3 coding DNA: TGCAGCGTTCTCCCCCGACGGGGCAACGAGCAGTACTTC.

The chain uses TRBV6-6 and TRBJ2-5; 7 bases line up with TRBD2. Trimming removed 10 bases from V and 1 base from J; junction bases left unmatched: 6. The CDR3 loop spans 13 amino acids. Germline-derived CDR1 and CDR2 are MNHNY and SVGAGI (reference sequence). CDR3 coding DNA: TGTGCCACCAGCGGGGCTGTCCAAGAGACCCAGTACTTC. This sequence encodes CATSGAVQETQYF.

This clonotype has a handful of counts. V and J are TRBV7-2 and TRBJ1-1, with unresolved D. The ends were cut back, 8 bases at V and 0 bases at J, with 10 bases in the middle. From germline, CDR1 is SGHTA and CDR2 FQGNSA. The CDR3 contains 13 residues. CDR3 amino acids: CASGPTLNTEAFF. Here the CDR3 DNA reads TGTGCCAGCGGTCCCACACTGAACACTGAAGCTTTCTTT.

The chain combines TRBV12-3 or TRBV12-4 with TRBJ2-7, with D perhaps being TRBD1 or TRBD2 (5 bases each). The CDR3 runs 15 residues. The ends were cut back, 3 bases at V and 0 bases at J, with 12 bases in the middle. CDR3 coding DNA: TGTGCCAGCAGTTTCGAGGGGTCCTTCTCCTACGAGCAGTACTTC. This codes for CASSFEGSFSYEQYF.

The V gene is TRBV28, the J gene TRBJ2-1; 12 bases line up with TRBD2. This CDR3 is 14 amino acids long. V dropped 6 bases and J dropped 6; count of bases not matched to a gene: 3. Germline values: CDR1 MDHEN, CDR2 SYDVKM. CDR3: CASRTSGGSNEQFF. DNA for the CDR3: TGTGCCAGCAGGACTAGCGGGGGTTCCAATGAGCAGTTCTTC. The full variable domain, with the rest looked up from reference TRBV28 and TRBJ2-1, is DVKVTQSSRYLVKRTGEKVFLECVQDMDHENMFWYRQDPGLGLRLIYFSYDVKMKEKGDIPEGYSVSREKKERFSLILESASTNQTSMYLCASRTSGGSNEQFFGPGTRLTVL.

This clonotype was found a few times. V gene TRBV6-6 combines with J gene TRBJ2-3; 7 bases map to TRBD1. The germline gives CDR1 MNHNY, CDR2 SVGAGI (reference sequence). J lost 1 base, V lost 6 bases, and 10 bases had no gene match. The CDR3 spans 16 residues. In DNA form, the CDR3 reads TGTGCCAGCAGCAAAAGACAGGGTCTCGGCACAGATACGCAGTATTTT. Its protein is CASSKRQGLGTDTQYF.